This T cell receptor (beta chain) was captured by sequencing in a study of vaccination effects on CD4 cells after COVID-19. Background on the study: They grew roughly 2 million PBMC in each well, adding 9.5 to 10 IU/ml IL-2 and around 10 ug/ml peptides.

Here immunoSEQ multiplex PCR was the method, and the copy in TCRdb shows in-frame clones only, minus some. This table has about 8,900 clones, about 80% appearing once. Culture proceeded for approximately 10 days, and CD4+ T cells were then isolated. Each participant was administered two doses of either the BNT162b2 or the mRNA-1273 vaccine. Nucleocapsid antibodies were negative in the vaccine recipients, who had never had SARS-CoV-2 infection. A half-medium replacement with IL-2 medium was carried out on days 3 and 7. Notes on the study in general: Clones that were induced by infection or by vaccine showed marked contraction late after vaccination.

Of note for this clone: Antigen: not known.

The V end was cut by 3 bases, the J end by 3 bases, with 6 bases between. This CDR3 contains 13 residues. Germline V gene data show CDR1 as MNHEY and CDR2 as SMNVEV (reference sequence). This clonotype originated in a human donor who received a COVID-19 vaccine. The chain employs TRBV27 and TRBJ1-5; D unresolved. Source: CD4+ T cells from PBMCs cultured without peptide, taken after COVID-19 vaccination. This chain's CDR3 is CASSFGHNQPQHF. The DNA of the CDR3 is TGTGCCAGCAGTTTCGGCCACAATCAGCCCCAGCATTTT.